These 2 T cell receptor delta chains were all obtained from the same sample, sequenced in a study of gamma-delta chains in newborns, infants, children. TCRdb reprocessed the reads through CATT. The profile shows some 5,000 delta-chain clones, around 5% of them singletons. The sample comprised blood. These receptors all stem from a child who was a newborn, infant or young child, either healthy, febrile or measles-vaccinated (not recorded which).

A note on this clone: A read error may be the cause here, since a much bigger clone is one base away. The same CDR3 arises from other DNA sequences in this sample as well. The CDR3 protein is CACDTTGGPWDTRQMFF. CDR3 nucleotides: TGTGCCTGTGACACTACTGGGGGACCCTGGGACACCCGACAGATGTTTTTC. The V gene is TRDV2, the J gene TRDJ3, with TRDD3 matching 9 bases. The V gene end was trimmed by 1 base and the J gene end by 2 bases; junction bases not matched to a gene: 2. In germline, CDR1 is GEAIGNYY, CDR2 EKD. The CDR3 is made up of 17 amino acids.

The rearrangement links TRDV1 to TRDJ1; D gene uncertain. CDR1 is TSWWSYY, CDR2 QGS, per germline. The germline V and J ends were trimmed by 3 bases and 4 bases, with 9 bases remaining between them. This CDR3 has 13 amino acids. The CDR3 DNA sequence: TGTGCTCTTGGGGAGTGGGACTACGATAAACTCATCTTT. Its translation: CALGEWDYDKLIF.